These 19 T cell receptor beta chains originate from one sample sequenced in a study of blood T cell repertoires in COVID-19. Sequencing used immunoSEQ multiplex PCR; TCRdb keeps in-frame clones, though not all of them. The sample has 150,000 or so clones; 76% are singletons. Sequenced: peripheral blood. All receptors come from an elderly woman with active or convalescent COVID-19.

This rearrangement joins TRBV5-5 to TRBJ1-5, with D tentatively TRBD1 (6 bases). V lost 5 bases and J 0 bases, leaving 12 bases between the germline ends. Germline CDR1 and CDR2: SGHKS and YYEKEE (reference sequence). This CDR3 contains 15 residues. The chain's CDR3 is CASRRTDDSNQPQHF. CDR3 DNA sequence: TGTGCCAGCAGGAGGACAGATGATAGCAATCAGCCCCAGCATTTT. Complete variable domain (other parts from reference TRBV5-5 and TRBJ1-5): DAGVTQSPTHLIKTRGQQVTLRCSPISGHKSVSWYQQVLGQGPQFIFQYYEKEERGRGNFPDRFSARQFPNYSSELNVNALLLGDSALYLCASRRTDDSNQPQHFGDGTRLSIL.

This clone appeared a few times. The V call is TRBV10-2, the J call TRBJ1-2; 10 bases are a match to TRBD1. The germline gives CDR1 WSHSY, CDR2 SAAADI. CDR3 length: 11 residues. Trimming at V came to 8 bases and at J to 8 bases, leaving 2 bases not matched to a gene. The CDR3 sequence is CASGQGEGYTF. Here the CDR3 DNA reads TGCGCCAGCGGACAGGGGGAAGGCTACACCTTC.

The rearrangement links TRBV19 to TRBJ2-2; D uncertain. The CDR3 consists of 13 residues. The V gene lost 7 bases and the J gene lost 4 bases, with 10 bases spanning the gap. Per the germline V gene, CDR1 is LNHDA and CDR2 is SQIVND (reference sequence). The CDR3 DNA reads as TGTGCCAGTATAAGCCTTCGCACCGGGGAGCTGTTTTTT. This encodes CASISLRTGELFF.

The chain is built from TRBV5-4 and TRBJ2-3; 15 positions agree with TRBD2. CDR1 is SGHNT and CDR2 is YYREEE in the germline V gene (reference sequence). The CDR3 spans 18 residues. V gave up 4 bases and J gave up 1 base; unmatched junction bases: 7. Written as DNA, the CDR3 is TGTGCCAGCAGCCCCGGACTAGCGGGGGGGCGCGGCACAGATACGCAGTATTTT. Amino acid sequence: CASSPGLAGGRGTDTQYF. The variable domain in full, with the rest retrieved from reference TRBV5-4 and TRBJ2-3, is ETGVTQSPTHLIKTRGQQVTLRCSSQSGHNTVSWYQQALGQGPQFIFQYYREEENGRGNFPPRFSGLQFPNYSSELNVNALELDDSALYLCASSPGLAGGRGTDTQYFGPGTRLTVL.

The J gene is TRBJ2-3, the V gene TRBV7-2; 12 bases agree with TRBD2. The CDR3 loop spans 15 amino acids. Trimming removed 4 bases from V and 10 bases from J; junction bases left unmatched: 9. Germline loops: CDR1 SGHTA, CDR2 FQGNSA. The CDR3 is CASSSASGGAFAQYF. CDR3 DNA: TGTGCCAGCAGCTCGGCTAGCGGGGGGGCATTCGCGCAGTATTTT.

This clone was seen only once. The CDR3 nucleotides read TGTGCCAGCAGCGGGGGACAGGAGGGAATCCGAGAGACCCAGTACTTC. Translated: CASSGGQEGIRETQYF. The chain couples TRBV5-8 to TRBJ2-5, with 8 bases that match TRBD1. The CDR3 totals 16 residues. J was trimmed by 4 bases and V by 4 bases; bases with no gene match: 12. Germline loops: CDR1 SGHTS, CDR2 YDEGEE.

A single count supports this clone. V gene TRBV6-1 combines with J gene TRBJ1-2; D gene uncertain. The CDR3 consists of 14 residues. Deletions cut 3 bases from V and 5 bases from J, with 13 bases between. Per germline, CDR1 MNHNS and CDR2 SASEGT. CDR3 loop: CASSDDGQIYGYTF. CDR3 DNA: TGTGCCAGCAGTGATGATGGGCAGATTTATGGCTACACCTTC.

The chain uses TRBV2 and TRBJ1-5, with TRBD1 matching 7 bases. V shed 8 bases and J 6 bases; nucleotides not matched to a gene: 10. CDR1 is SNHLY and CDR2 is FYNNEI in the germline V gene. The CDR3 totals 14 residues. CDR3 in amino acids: CASRMGQGGQPQHF. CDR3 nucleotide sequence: TGTGCCAGCCGGATGGGCCAGGGGGGTCAGCCCCAGCATTTT.

CDR3 residues: CASSLGSMAVYGYTF. CDR3 nucleotide sequence: TGTGCCAGCAGCTTAGGATCGATGGCAGTATATGGCTACACCTTC. This chain joins TRBV7-2 and TRBJ1-2; no firm D call. The CDR3 is 15 residues long. Deletions cut 1 base from V and 5 bases from J, with 14 bases between. CDR1 and CDR2 (germline): SGHTA, FQGNSA.

CDR3 sequence: CASSERTGKYSGNTIYF. The CDR3 nucleotides are TGTGCCAGCAGTGAAAGGACAGGAAAATACTCTGGAAACACCATATATTTT. The chain links TRBV25-1 to TRBJ1-3; 7 bases align to TRBD1. Germline V gene lookup returns CDR1 MGHDK and CDR2 SYGVNS. Trimming took 2 bases from V and 0 from J; bases not matched to a gene: 7. This CDR3 spans 17 amino acids.

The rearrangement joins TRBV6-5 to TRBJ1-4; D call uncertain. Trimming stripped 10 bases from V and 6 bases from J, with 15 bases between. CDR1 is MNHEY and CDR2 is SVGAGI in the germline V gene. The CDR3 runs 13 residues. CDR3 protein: CATAEGGDEKLFF. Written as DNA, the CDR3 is TGTGCCACCGCGGAGGGAGGCGATGAAAAACTGTTTTTT.

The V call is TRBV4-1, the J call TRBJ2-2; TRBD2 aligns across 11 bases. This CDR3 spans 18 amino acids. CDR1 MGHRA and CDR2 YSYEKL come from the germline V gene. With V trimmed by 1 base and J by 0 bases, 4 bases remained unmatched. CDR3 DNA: TGCGCCAGCAGCCAAGGTGTTAGCGGGGGGGCGAACACCGGGGAGCTGTTTTTT. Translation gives CASSQGVSGGANTGELFF.

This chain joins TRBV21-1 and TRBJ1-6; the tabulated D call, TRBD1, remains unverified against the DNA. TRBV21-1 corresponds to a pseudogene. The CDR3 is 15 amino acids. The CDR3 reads CASSKAGTNNSPLHF. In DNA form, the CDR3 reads TGTGCCAGCAGCAAAGCCGGGACAAATAATTCACCCCTCCACTTT.

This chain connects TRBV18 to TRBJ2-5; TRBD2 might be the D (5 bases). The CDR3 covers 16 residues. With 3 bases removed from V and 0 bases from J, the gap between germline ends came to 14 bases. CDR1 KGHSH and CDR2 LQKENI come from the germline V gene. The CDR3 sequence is CASSPDSAKYQETQYF. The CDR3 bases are TGTGCCAGCTCACCGGATAGCGCGAAGTACCAAGAGACCCAGTACTTC.

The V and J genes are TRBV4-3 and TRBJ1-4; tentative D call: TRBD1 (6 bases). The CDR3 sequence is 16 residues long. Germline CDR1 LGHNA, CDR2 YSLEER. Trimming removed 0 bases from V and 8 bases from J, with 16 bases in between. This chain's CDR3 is CASSQDGAGAREKLFF. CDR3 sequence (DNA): TGCGCCAGCAGCCAAGATGGGGCGGGGGCACGCGAAAAACTGTTTTTT.

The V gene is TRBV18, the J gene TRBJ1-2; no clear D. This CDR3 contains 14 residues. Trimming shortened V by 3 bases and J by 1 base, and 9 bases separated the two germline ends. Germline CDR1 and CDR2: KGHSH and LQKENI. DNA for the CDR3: TGTGCCAGCTCACCCCTGAGATTTAACTATGGCTACACCTTC. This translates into CASSPLRFNYGYTF. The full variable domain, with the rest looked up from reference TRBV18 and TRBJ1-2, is NAGVMQNPRHLVRRRGQEARLRCSPMKGHSHVYWYRQLPEEGLKFMVYLQKENIIDESGMPKERFSAEFPKEGPSILRIQQVVRGDSAAYFCASSPLRFNYGYTFGSGTRLTVV.

CDR3 DNA sequence: TGTGCCAGCAGCCCGTCAGGACAGGCCCGCGTTGGCTACACCTTC. It is translated as CASSPSGQARVGYTF. The chain uses TRBV28 and TRBJ1-2, with TRBD1 matching over 7 bases. Germline V gives CDR1 MDHEN, CDR2 SYDVKM. The CDR3 extends over 15 amino acids. J gave up 7 bases and V 6 bases, and 14 bases lay outside the gene matches.

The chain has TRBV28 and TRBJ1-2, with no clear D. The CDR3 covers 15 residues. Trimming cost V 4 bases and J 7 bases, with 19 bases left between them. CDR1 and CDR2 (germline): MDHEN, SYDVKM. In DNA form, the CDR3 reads TGTGCCAGCAGTTCGGACGTTATGAGGGCCCGTGGCTACACCTTC. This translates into CASSSDVMRARGYTF.

This chain's CDR3 is CASSSHRGLSGEQFF. CDR3 in DNA: TGTGCCAGCAGCTCACACAGGGGGTTATCGGGTGAGCAGTTCTTC. The chain recombines TRBV11-1 with TRBJ2-1; 8 bases align to TRBD1. Germline V gene sequence: CDR1 SGHAT, CDR2 FQDESV (reference sequence). V was pared by 4 bases and J by 9 bases, with 11 bases of the junction left unmatched. The CDR3 consists of 15 residues.